The T cell receptor (beta chain) under discussion was sequenced for a study of T cell responses to AZD1222 COVID-19 vaccine. This table comes from immunoSEQ multiplex PCR, and its TCRdb copy is limited to in-frame clones, with some not included. The sample comprises 210,000 or so clones, more than 85% of which are singletons, and 1% rests with the top ten. Trimming pared 5 bases from V and 4 bases from J, leaving 7 bases between. The CDR3 is made up of 13 amino acids. Germline V CDR1 and CDR2: KGHDR, SFDVKD. This receptor was identified in an adult in good health. The sequencing here drew on peripheral blood, taken on day 0 of MenACWY control vaccination. The chain has TRBV24-1 and TRBJ2-2, with D possibly matching TRBD2 (5 bases). This CDR3 reads CATSGGVTGELFF. For the CDR3, the DNA is TGTGCCACCAGTGGGGGAGTCACCGGGGAGCTGTTTTTT.